These T cell receptor beta chains were read from a single sample in a study of T-cell reconstitution after alpha-beta-depleted transplantation in children. A single record per CDR3 protein comes from TCRdb applying MiXCR to the PCR reads. The sample consists of around 700,000 distinct CDR3 sequences, about an eighth of them appearing once. The input for sequencing was PBMCs, taken before TCRalphabeta/CD19-depleted stem cell transplant. The receptors come from a girl aged 2-10 years with congenital amegakaryocytic thrombocytopenia, due to receive a stem cell transplant. The CDR3 runs from the conserved cysteine through the conserved F or W. Each record gives: D gene, V gene, clone size, J gene, CDR3 DNA, CDR3 protein. D genes are given only for firm matches. Expanded clones are given a class, and other clones once, few, many or no size at all.

NA	TRBV5-1	many	TRBJ2-1	TGCGCCAGCATGAGGACGGAAGATGAGCAGTTCTTC	CASMRTEDEQFF
NA	TRBV18	NA	TRBJ2-3	TGTGCCAGCTCCGCCTACGGCGGGACCGCAGATACGCAGTATTTT	CASSAYGGTADTQYF
NA	TRBV30	few	TRBJ1-2	TGTGCCTGGAGTGTAATACGGAAAGTAGGTGGCTACACCTTC	CAWSVIRKVGGYTF
TRBD1	TRBV7-9	NA	TRBJ2-7	TGTGCCAGCAGCTCCGCTAACTCAACAGGGGGTAACGAGCAGTACTTC	CASSSANSTGGNEQYF
NA	TRBV2	NA	TRBJ2-5	TGTGCCAGCAGGGGGGCCACTCAAGAGACCCAGTACTTC	CASRGATQETQYF
NA	TRBV4-1	few	TRBJ2-5	TGCGCCAGCAGCCCCCTCGGACCAATTCGGGAGACCCAGTACTTC	CASSPLGPIRETQYF
NA	TRBV5-6	many	TRBJ2-5	TGTGCCAGCAGCTTGTACGGTTCATCGGAGACCCAGTACTTC	CASSLYGSSETQYF
NA	TRBV6-1	NA	TRBJ2-7	TGTGCCAGCAGAGGGACGGCTGCAAGTTACGAGCAGTACTTC	CASRGTAASYEQYF
NA	TRBV7-2	many	TRBJ2-1	TGTGCCAGCAGCTTAGGGATTAGCTCCTACAATGAGCAGTTCTTC	CASSLGISSYNEQFF
TRBD1	TRBV7-8	NA	TRBJ2-1	TGTGCCAGCAGCCCAAGCCCCAGGGGGCTGAATGAGCAGTTCTTC	CASSPSPRGLNEQFF
NA	TRBV5-6	NA	TRBJ2-7	TGTGCCAGCAGCTCCCGGGACTCCTGGGGCGAGCAGTACTTC	CASSSRDSWGEQYF
NA	TRBV20-1	NA	TRBJ2-3	TGCAGTGCTAGAATAGGGCTAGGCACAGATACGCAGTATTTT	CSARIGLGTDTQYF
NA	TRBV20-1	NA	TRBJ2-7	TGCAGTGCCCTATTTGAGAGCCTCGAGCAGTACTTC	CSALFESLEQYF
NA	TRBV7-9	NA	TRBJ1-3	TGTGCCAGCAGCTCCCAGGGCCTCTCTGGAAACACCATATATTTT	CASSSQGLSGNTIYF
NA	TRBV19	NA	TRBJ2-1	TGTGCCAGTAGTAGGCCAGGGGAAGGTCATGAGCAGTTCTTC	CASSRPGEGHEQFF
TRBD2	TRBV5-1	many	TRBJ2-3	TGCGCCAGCAATGATCCAGCGGGAGCAGATACGCAGTATTTT	CASNDPAGADTQYF
TRBD2	TRBV6-5	many	TRBJ2-1	TGTGCCAGCAGTTCCGGGACTAGCGGGAGGATCGCCTACAATGAGCAGTTCTTC	CASSSGTSGRIAYNEQFF
TRBD1	TRBV20-1	few	TRBJ2-2	TGCAGTGCTAGGACAGGGCCGAACACCGGGGAGCTGTTTTTT	CSARTGPNTGELFF
TRBD2	TRBV5-4	many	TRBJ2-7	TGTGCCAGCAGCTTTCCTAGCGGGGAGTTCTCCGAGCAGTACTTC	CASSFPSGEFSEQYF
TRBD1	TRBV5-1	NA	TRBJ1-4	TGCGCCAGCAGCTTGCCGACAGGGGCAAATAATGAAAAACTGTTTTTT	CASSLPTGANNEKLFF
TRBD2	TRBV5-1	many	TRBJ2-7	TGCGCCAGCAGCTGGACTAGCGGGAGCTACGAGCAGTACTTC	CASSWTSGSYEQYF
TRBD2	TRBV6-1	NA	TRBJ2-3	TGTGCCAGCAGCGGGGGACTAGCGGGAGTTTTGGATACGCAGTATTTT	CASSGGLAGVLDTQYF
NA	TRBV12-3/TRBV12-4	many	TRBJ2-1	TGTGCCAGCAGTTTAAGAATTGGACGAACCTACAATGAGCAGTTCTTC	CASSLRIGRTYNEQFF
TRBD1	TRBV5-1	many	TRBJ1-1	TGCGCCAGCAGCTTGTATACGGGGGGGGACAGGCCGGAAGCTTTCTTT	CASSLYTGGDRPEAFF
NA	TRBV12-3/TRBV12-4	many	TRBJ1-3	TGTGCCAGCAGTTTCGATGGCGACTGGAACACCATATATTTT	CASSFDGDWNTIYF
NA	TRBV5-6	few	TRBJ2-7	TGTGCCAGCAGCAGAGTTCGGGGTAAAGAGCAGTACTTC	CASSRVRGKEQYF
TRBD1	TRBV7-9	few	TRBJ1-6	TGTGCCAGCAGCCCGGGGACAGGGGGAAAACCCCTCCACTTT	CASSPGTGGKPLHF
NA	TRBV28	many	TRBJ1-4	TGTGCCAGCAGTTTGGGCGGGCACGAAGAAAAACTGTTTTTT	CASSLGGHEEKLFF
NA	TRBV29-1	many	TRBJ1-1	TGCAGCGTAGAAGACAGAATGAACACTGAAGCTTTCTTT	CSVEDRMNTEAFF
TRBD1	TRBV20-1	few	TRBJ2-1	TGCAGTGCTAGAGATTGGCCGGGACAGGGAGGCAATGAGCAGTTCTTC	CSARDWPGQGGNEQFF
NA	TRBV6-1	NA	TRBJ2-3	TGTGCCAGCAGTGAAGGGCCATTCGTGAGGAGCTATTTT	CASSEGPFVRSYF
TRBD2	TRBV5-1	many	TRBJ2-7	TGCGCCAGCAGCTTGTTTCTAGCGGGCCTCACCTACGAGCAGTACTTC	CASSLFLAGLTYEQYF
TRBD1	TRBV4-1	few	TRBJ2-1	TGCGCCAGCAGCCAAGGGCCAGGGGGCGAGCAGTTCTTC	CASSQGPGGEQFF
TRBD1	TRBV12-3/TRBV12-4	many	TRBJ2-6	TGTGCCAGCAGTTCCGGGACAGGGCCCGGAAACGTCCTGACTTTC	CASSSGTGPGNVLTF
TRBD1	TRBV29-1	many	TRBJ2-5	TGCAGCGCGAAGGGACAGCAAGAGACCCAGTACTTC	CSAKGQQETQYF
NA	TRBV20-1	NA	TRBJ2-1	TGCAGTGCTAGGTCCCCCAGGGCGGTAAGCGGGTTGGGCAATGAGCAGTTCTTC	CSARSPRAVSGLGNEQFF
TRBD2	TRBV3-1	few	TRBJ2-7	TGTGCCAGCAGCCAAGGTACTAGCGATAGCTCCTACGAGCAGTACTTC	CASSQGTSDSSYEQYF
NA	TRBV5-1	NA	TRBJ2-1	TGCGCCAGCAGCTTTTGGATAGGGCGGGACTACAATGAGCAGTTCTTC	CASSFWIGRDYNEQFF
TRBD2	TRBV7-8	NA	TRBJ2-7	TGTACCAGCAGCTGGGGAATAGCGGGAGTGTCCTACGAGCAGTACTTC	CTSSWGIAGVSYEQYF
TRBD2	TRBV11-1	many	TRBJ2-1	TGTGCGGATGGGGGACTAGCGGGAGGTTGGGACTACAATGAGCAGTTCTTC	CADGGLAGGWDYNEQFF
TRBD1	TRBV6-5	NA	TRBJ1-5	TGTGCCAGCAGTTACCCGATCCCAGGACAGGGGGCAGGCCAGCCCCAGCATTTT	CASSYPIPGQGAGQPQHF
NA	TRBV7-2	many	TRBJ2-3	TGTGCCAGCAGCGGGAGTAACCTGGCAGATACGCAGTATTTT	CASSGSNLADTQYF
NA	TRBV5-1	many	TRBJ2-1	TGCGCCAGCAAGGCAACCCGCCTTAACAACAATGAGCAGTTCTTC	CASKATRLNNNEQFF
TRBD2	TRBV18	few	TRBJ2-3	TGTGCCAGCTCCCCGGCAGGGACTACCGTTCAGGATACGCAGTATTTT	CASSPAGTTVQDTQYF
NA	TRBV7-8	few	TRBJ2-1	TGTGCCAGCAGCTTTTCACCTGGATCTCTGATCCATGAGCAGTTCTTC	CASSFSPGSLIHEQFF
TRBD1	TRBV6-1	few	TRBJ2-2	TGTGCCAGCAGTGAAATTTACAGGGGGCAACGAACCGGGGAGCTGTTTTTT	CASSEIYRGQRTGELFF
NA	TRBV29-1	many	TRBJ2-1	TGCAGCGTTGAGTATGAGCAGTTCTTC	CSVEYEQFF
TRBD1	TRBV5-1	NA	TRBJ1-6	TGCGCCAGCAGCTTTTCAACTGAGGGACAGGGCCATTCACCCCTCCACTTT	CASSFSTEGQGHSPLHF
NA	TRBV7-2	NA	TRBJ2-1	TGTGCCAGCAGCTTGTTTTACAATGAGCAGTTCTTC	CASSLFYNEQFF